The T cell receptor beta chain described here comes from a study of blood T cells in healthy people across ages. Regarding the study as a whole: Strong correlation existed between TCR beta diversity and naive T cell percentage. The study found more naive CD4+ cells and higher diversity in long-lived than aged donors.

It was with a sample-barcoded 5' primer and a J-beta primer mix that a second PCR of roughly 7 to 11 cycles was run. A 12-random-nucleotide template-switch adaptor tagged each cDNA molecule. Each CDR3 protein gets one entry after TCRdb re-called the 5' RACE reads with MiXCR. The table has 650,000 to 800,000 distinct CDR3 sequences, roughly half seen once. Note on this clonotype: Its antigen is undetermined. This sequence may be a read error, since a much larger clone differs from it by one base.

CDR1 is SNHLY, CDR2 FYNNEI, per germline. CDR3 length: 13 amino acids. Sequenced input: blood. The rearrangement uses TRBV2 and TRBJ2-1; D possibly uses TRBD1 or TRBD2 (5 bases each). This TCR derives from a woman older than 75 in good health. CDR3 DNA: TGTACCACCCGGGACGAGACCTACAATGAGCAGTTCTTC. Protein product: CTTRDETYNEQFF.